These 7 T cell receptor beta chains originate from one sample sequenced in a study of control samples from healthy donors and cancer patients. Measured with immunoSEQ multiplex PCR; TCRdb has only the in-frame clones, and not every one. Of around 200,000 clones in the sample, 85% to 95% are singletons; the top ten hold over 1.3%. Sequencing input: blood. The receptors were sampled from a man aged 18 to 30 in good health.

This chain links TRBV4-1 with TRBJ1-1; D gene ambiguous. Trimming left V 0 bases short and J 5 bases short, with 16 bases between. The CDR3 contains 16 residues. Germline CDR1 and CDR2: MGHRA and YSYEKL. This chain's CDR3 is CASSQDLRRQGTEAFF. As DNA, the CDR3 is TGCGCCAGCAGCCAAGATCTGAGGAGGCAAGGGACTGAAGCTTTCTTT.

This chain connects TRBV6-1 to TRBJ1-2, with D uncertain. CDR3 length: 16 residues. Germline values: CDR1 MNHNS, CDR2 SASEGT. V was trimmed by 2 bases and J by 6 bases, leaving 19 bases between them. CDR3 region: CASSESGASRLHGYTF. CDR3 bases: TGTGCCAGCAGTGAATCTGGAGCGTCTCGGCTCCATGGCTACACCTTC.

This clone occurred once. The J gene is TRBJ2-7, the V gene TRBV5-1, with D possibly called TRBD1 or TRBD2 (5 bases each). There are 16 residues in the CDR3. Per the germline V gene, CDR1 is SGHRS and CDR2 is YFSETQ. V was pared by 0 bases and J by 0 bases, with 13 bases between. The CDR3, as DNA: TGCGCCAGCAGCTTGGAGGCCGGGACCCTCTCCTACGAGCAGTACTTC. It is translated as CASSLEAGTLSYEQYF.

The CDR3: CAWSETGGMLDYTF. The DNA for the CDR3 is TGTGCCTGGAGTGAAACAGGGGGAATGTTAGACTACACCTTC. The chain is built from TRBV30 and TRBJ1-2; TRBD1 agrees at 8 bases. Germline V gene data show CDR1 as GTSNPN and CDR2 as SVGIG (reference sequence). The CDR3 length is 14 residues. The ends lost 1 base at V and 10 bases at J; junction bases unmatched: 11.

V usage is TRBV11-3 and J usage is TRBJ2-5; D possibly uses TRBD1 or TRBD2 (5 bases each). Germline CDR1 reads SGHNT; CDR2 reads YENEEA. The germline V and J ends were trimmed by 1 base and 3 bases, with 6 bases remaining between them. This CDR3 region has 13 residues. CDR3 nucleotide sequence: TGTGCCAGCAGCTTAGGGGACGAAGAGACCCAGTACTTC. Translating it yields CASSLGDEETQYF.

The table lists this clone with a count of one. The genes are TRBV18 and TRBJ1-1, with D perhaps TRBD1 (6 bases). The CDR3 runs to 16 residues. The V gene lost 3 bases and the J gene lost 0 bases, with 14 bases spanning the gap. The germline V gene has CDR1 KGHSH and CDR2 LQKENI. CDR3 bases: TGTGCCAGCTCACCCGCGCAGGGGACCTTGAACACTGAAGCTTTCTTT. Encoded protein: CASSPAQGTLNTEAFF.

This rearrangement joins TRBV19 to TRBJ1-1, with D possibly TRBD1 on 5 matching bases. The CDR3 is 13 residues long. Per the germline V gene, CDR1 is LNHDA and CDR2 is SQIVND (reference sequence). Trimming took 4 bases from V and 1 from J, leaving 7 bases between them. CDR3 nucleotide sequence: TGTGCCAGTAGTAAAGGGGCGAACACTGAAGCTTTCTTT. Its translation: CASSKGANTEAFF.